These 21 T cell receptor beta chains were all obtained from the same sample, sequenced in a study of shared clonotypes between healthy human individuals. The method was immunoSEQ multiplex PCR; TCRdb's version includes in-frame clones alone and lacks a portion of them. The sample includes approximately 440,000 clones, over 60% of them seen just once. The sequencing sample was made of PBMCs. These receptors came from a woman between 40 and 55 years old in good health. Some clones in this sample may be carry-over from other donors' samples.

CDR3 amino acids: CASSQDDREDQPQHF. The CDR3 DNA reads as TGCGCCAGCAGCCAAGATGACAGGGAGGATCAGCCCCAGCATTTT. This rearrangement joins TRBV4-1 to TRBJ1-5, with TRBD1 matching over 7 bases. Germline V gene lookup returns CDR1 MGHRA and CDR2 YSYEKL. This CDR3 has 15 residues. V lost 0 bases, J lost 5 bases, and 4 bases stayed unmatched.

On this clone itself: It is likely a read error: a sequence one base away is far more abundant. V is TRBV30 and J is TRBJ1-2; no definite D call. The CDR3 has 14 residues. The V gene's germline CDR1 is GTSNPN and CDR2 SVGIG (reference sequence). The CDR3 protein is CAGSVGPSFYGYTF. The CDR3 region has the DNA TGTGCCGGGAGTGTCGGGCCTTCCTTCTATGGCTACACCTTC.

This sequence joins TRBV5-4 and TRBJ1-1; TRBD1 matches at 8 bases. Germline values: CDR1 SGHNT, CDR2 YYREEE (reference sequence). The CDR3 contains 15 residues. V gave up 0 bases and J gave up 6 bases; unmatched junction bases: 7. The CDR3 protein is CASSLEGGQAPEAFF. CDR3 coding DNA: TGTGCCAGCAGCTTGGAGGGGGGACAGGCGCCTGAAGCTTTCTTT.

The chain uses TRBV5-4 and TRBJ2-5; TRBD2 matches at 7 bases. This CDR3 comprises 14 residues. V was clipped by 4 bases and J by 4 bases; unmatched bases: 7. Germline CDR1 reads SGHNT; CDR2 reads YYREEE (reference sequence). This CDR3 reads CASSPSGGGETQYF. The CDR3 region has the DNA TGTGCCAGCAGCCCCTCGGGCGGGGGAGAGACCCAGTACTTC.

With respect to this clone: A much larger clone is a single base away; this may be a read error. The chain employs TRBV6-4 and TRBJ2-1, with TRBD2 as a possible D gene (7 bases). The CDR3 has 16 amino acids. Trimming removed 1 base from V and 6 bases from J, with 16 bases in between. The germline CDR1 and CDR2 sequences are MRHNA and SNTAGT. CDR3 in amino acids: CASSDFGRGGGNEQFF. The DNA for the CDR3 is TGTGCCAGCAGTGACTTCGGGAGAGGGGGGGGCAATGAGCAGTTCTTC.

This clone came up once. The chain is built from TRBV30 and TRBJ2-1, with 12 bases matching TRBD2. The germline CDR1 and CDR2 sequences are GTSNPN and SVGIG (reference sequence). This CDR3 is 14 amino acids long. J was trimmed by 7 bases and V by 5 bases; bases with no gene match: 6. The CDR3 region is CAWDTSGRRNEQFF. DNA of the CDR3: TGTGCCTGGGATACTAGCGGGAGGAGGAATGAGCAGTTCTTC.

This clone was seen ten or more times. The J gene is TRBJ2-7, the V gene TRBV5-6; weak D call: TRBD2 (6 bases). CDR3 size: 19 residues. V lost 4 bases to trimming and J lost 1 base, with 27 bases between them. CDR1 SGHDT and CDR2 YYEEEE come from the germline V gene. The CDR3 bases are TGTGCCAGCAGCGCATACTCTTACGATGTAAGCGGGCGATCCTACGAGCAGTACTTC. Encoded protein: CASSAYSYDVSGRSYEQYF.

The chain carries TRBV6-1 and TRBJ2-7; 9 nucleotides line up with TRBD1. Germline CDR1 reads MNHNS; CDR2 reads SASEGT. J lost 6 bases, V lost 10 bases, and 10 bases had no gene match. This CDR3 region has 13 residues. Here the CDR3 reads CATWDRVNREQYF. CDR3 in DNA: TGTGCCACCTGGGACAGGGTGAATCGCGAGCAGTACTTC.

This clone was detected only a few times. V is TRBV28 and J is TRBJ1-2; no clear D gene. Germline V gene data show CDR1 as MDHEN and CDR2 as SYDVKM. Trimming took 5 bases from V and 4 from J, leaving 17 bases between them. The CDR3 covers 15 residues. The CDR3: CASSVNREPLYGYTF. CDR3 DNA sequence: TGTGCCAGCAGTGTCAATAGGGAGCCCCTCTATGGCTACACCTTC.

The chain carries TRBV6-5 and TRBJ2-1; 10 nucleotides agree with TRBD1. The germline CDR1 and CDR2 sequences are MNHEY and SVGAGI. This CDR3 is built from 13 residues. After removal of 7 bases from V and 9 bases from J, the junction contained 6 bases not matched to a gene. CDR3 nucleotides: TGTGCCAGCACCCAGACAGGGGGCGGTGAGCAGTTCTTC. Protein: CASTQTGGGEQFF.

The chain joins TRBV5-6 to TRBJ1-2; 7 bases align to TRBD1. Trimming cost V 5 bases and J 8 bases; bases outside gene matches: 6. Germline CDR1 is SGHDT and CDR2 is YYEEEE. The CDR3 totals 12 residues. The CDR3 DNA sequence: TGTGCCAGCAGGATAGGGGGCGACGGCTACACCTTC. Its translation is CASRIGGDGYTF.

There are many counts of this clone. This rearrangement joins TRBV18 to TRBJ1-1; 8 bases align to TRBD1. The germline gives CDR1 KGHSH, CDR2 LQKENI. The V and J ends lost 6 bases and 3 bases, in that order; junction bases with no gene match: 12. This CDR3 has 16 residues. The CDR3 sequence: CASSQGAGLDYTEAFF. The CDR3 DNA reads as TGTGCCAGCTCGCAGGGGGCTGGGTTAGATTACACTGAAGCTTTCTTT.

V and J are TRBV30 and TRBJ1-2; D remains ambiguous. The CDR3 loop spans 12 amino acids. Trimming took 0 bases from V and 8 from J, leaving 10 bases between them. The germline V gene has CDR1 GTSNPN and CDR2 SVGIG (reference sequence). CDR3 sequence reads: CAWSVPLGGYTF. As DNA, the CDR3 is TGTGCCTGGAGTGTTCCCTTGGGGGGCTACACCTTC.

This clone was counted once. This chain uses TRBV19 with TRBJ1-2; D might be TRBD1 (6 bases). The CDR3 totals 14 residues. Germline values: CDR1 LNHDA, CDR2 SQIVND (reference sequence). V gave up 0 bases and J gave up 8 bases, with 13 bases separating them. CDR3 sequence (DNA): TGTGCCAGTAGTATAGATCGCCTACAGGGCGGCTACACCTTC. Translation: CASSIDRLQGGYTF.

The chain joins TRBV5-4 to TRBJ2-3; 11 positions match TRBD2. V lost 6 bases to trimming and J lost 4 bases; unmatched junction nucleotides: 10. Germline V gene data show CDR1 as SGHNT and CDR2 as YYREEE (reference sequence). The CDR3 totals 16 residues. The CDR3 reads CASKTGVAGGSDTQYF. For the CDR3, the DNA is TGTGCCAGCAAAACCGGGGTAGCGGGAGGGTCAGATACGCAGTATTTT.

The CDR3 here is CASSQRDGREDEQFF. CDR3 in DNA: TGTGCCAGCAGCCAAAGGGACGGGCGGGAGGATGAGCAGTTCTTC. The V gene is TRBV28, the J gene TRBJ2-1; the match to TRBD2 covers 8 bases. The germline V gene encodes CDR1 MDHEN and CDR2 SYDVKM. J was trimmed by 8 bases and V by 6 bases; bases with no gene match: 12. The CDR3 consists of 15 residues.

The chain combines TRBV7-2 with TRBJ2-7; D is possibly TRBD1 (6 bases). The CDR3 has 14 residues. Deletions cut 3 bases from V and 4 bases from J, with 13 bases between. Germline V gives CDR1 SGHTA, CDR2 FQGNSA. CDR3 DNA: TGTGCCAGCAGCTTGGACAGCCACTTGTACGAGCAGTACTTC. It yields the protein CASSLDSHLYEQYF.

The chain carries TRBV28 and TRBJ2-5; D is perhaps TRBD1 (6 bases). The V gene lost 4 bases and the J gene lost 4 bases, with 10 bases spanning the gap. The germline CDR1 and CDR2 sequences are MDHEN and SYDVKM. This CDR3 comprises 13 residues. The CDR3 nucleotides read TGTGCCAGCAGTTCCACAGGGTCAGAGACCCAGTACTTC. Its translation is CASSSTGSETQYF. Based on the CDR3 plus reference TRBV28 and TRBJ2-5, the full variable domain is DVKVTQSSRYLVKRTGEKVFLECVQDMDHENMFWYRQDPGLGLRLIYFSYDVKMKEKGDIPEGYSVSREKKERFSLILESASTNQTSMYLCASSSTGSETQYFGPGTRLLVL.

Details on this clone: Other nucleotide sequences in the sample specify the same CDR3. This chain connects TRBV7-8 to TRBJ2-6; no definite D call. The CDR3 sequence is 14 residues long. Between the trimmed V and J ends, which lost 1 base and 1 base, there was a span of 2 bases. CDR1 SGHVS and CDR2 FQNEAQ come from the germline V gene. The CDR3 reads CASSLDSGANVLTF. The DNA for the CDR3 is TGTGCCAGCAGCTTAGATTCTGGGGCCAACGTCCTGACTTTC.

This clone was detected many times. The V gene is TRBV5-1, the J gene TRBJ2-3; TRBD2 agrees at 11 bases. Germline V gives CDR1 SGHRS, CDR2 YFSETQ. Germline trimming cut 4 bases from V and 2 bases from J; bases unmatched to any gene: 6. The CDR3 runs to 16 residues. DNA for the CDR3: TGCGCCAGCAGCAGCGGGACTAGCGGTCTCACAGATACGCAGTATTTT. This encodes CASSSGTSGLTDTQYF.

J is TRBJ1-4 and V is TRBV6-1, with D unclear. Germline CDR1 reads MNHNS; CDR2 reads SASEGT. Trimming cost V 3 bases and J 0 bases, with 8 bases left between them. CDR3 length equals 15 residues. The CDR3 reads CASSDQRATNEKLFF. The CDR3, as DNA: TGTGCCAGCAGTGATCAGCGTGCAACTAATGAAAAACTGTTTTTT.